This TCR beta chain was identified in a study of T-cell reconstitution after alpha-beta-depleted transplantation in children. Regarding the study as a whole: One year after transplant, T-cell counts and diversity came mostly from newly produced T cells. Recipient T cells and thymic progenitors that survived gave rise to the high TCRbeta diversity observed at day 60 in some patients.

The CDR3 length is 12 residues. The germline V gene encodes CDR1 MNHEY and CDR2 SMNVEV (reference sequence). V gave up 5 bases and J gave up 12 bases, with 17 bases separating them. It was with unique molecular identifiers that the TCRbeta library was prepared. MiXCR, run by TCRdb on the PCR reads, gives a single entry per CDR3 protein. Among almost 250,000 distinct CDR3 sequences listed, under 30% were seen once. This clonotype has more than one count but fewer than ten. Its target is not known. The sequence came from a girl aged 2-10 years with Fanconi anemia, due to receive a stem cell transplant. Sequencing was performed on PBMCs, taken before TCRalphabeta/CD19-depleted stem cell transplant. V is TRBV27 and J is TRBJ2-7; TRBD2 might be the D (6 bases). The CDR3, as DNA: TGTGCCAGCAGTCGCCTCGGTGGGGAGGCGTACTTC. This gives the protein CASSRLGGEAYF.